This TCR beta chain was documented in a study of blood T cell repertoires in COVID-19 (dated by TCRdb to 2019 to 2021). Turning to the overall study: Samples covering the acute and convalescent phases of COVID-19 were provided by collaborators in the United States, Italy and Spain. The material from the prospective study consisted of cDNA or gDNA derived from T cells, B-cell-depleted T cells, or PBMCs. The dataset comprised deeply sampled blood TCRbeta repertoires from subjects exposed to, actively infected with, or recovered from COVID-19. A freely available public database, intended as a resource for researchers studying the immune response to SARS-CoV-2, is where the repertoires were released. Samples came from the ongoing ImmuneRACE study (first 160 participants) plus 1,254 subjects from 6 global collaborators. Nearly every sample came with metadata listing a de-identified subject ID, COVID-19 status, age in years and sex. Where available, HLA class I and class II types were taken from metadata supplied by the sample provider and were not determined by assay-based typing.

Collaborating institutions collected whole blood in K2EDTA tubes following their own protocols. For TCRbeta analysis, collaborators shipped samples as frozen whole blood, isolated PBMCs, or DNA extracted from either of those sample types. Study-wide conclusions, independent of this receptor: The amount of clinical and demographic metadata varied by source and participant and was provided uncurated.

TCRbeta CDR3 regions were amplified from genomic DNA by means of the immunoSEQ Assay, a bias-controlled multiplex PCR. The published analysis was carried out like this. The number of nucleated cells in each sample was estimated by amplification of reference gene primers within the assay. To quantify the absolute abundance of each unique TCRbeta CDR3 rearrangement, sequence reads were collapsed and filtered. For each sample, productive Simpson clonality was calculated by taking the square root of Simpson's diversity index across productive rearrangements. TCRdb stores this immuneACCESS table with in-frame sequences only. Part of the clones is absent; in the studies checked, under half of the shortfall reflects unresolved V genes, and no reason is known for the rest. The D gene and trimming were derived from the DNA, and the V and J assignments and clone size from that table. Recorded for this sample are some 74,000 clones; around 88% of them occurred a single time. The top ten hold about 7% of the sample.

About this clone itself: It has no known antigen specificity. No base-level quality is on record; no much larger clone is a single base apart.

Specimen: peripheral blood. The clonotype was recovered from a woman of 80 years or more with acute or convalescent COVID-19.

CDR3 region: CASSLVLQNQETQYF. The nucleotides read TGCGCCAGCAGCTTGGTTTTGCAGAATCAAGAGACCCAGTACTTC. The sequence is built from TRBV5-1 and TRBJ2-5, with the D gene not confidently named. CDR1 and CDR2 (SGHRS, YFSETQ) derive from the germline V gene. The CDR3 numbers 15 residues from cysteine through phenylalanine. Only the CDR3 region is kept as DNA, spanning 45 bases read in frame from base 1. V and J lose 0 bases and 2 bases, and a span of 11 bases separates them.